Shown below are 2 T cell receptor beta chains from a single sample sequenced in a study of blood T cell repertoires in COVID-19. Produced via immunoSEQ multiplex PCR; TCRdb's table is partial and in-frame only. The profile shows around 340,000 clones, 65% to 90% of them singletons. Sequencing was performed on PBMCs or T cells enriched from blood (not recorded which). Receptor source: a middle-aged woman with acute COVID-19.

The chain combines TRBV28 with TRBJ1-4; a weak D match, TRBD1 (5 bases). The germline gives CDR1 MDHEN, CDR2 SYDVKM. V was pared by 8 bases and J by 9 bases, with 16 bases between. There are 13 residues in the CDR3. This CDR3 reads CASLYRQGQKLFF. CDR3 bases: TGTGCCAGCCTCTACCGCCAGGGCCAAAAACTGTTTTTT.

This chain connects TRBV9 to TRBJ1-6; a possible D gene is TRBD1 (5 bases). Germline loops: CDR1 SGDLS, CDR2 YYNGEE. CDR3 length equals 14 residues. V was cut by 0 bases and J by 11 bases, with 12 bases left in between. CDR3 protein: CASSVGGPRPPLHF. The CDR3 nucleotides are TGTGCCAGCAGCGTAGGGGGCCCAAGACCACCCCTCCACTTT. Filled out from reference TRBV9 and TRBJ1-6, the complete variable domain reads DSGVTQTPKHLITATGQRVTLRCSPRSGDLSVYWYQQSLDQGLQFLIQYYNGEERAKGNILERFSAQQFPDLHSELNLSSLELGDSALYFCASSVGGPRPPLHFGNGTRLTVT.